A selection of T cell receptor beta chains follows, all from one sample in a study of shared clonotypes between healthy human individuals. Generated by immunoSEQ multiplex PCR, the TCRdb table keeps only in-frame clones and is missing some. The repertoire holds about 2 million clones, with roughly 96% as singletons. Sequencing used naive CD4+ T cells sorted from blood. Source of these receptors: a man aged 18 to 29 in good health. CDR3s include the opening cysteine and the closing phenylalanine or tryptophan. Fields, in order: CDR3 length, J gene, D gene, V gene, clone size, CDR3 protein, CDR3 DNA. The D gene is left open where the match is weak. Only some rows state a clone size, as once, few, many or a class for expanded clones.

>13|TRBJ1-2|.|TRBV7-2|.
CASSPETNYGYTF
TGTGCCAGCAGCCCGGAAACTAACTATGGCTACACCTTC
>15|TRBJ1-5|TRBD1|TRBV28|.
CAHTHKGQNYQPQHF
TGTGCCCATACCCATAAGGGACAGAATTATCAGCCCCAGCATTTT
>17|TRBJ2-1|.|TRBV25-1|.
CASSESITGKFYNEQFF
TGTGCCAGCAGTGAATCTATTACGGGTAAATTTTACAATGAGCAGTTCTTC
>15|TRBJ2-7|TRBD2|TRBV4-1|many
CASSQPTSNPYEQYF
TGCGCCAGCAGCCAACCGACTAGCAATCCCTACGAGCAGTACTTC
>12|TRBJ1-1|.|TRBV29-1|once
CSVASGGGEAFF
TGCAGCGTTGCTAGTGGGGGAGGTGAAGCTTTCTTT
>16|TRBJ2-3|.|TRBV27|.
CASSRPPSAGTDTQYF
TGTGCCAGCAGCCGCCCGCCTAGCGCCGGCACAGATACGCAGTATTTT
>15|TRBJ1-4|.|TRBV5-8|once
CASSSLDTLNEKLFF
TGTGCCAGCAGCTCCCTGGACACCCTTAATGAAAAACTGTTTTTT
>14|TRBJ2-4|TRBD1|TRBV11-1|.
CASSSQGDRDIQYF
TGTGCCAGCAGCTCCCAGGGGGACCGGGACATTCAGTACTTC
>15|TRBJ2-5|TRBD2|TRBV30|.
CAWSQAGGPKETQYF
TGTGCCTGGAGTCAAGCGGGGGGACCAAAAGAGACCCAGTACTTC
>17|TRBJ1-2|.|TRBV27|.
CASSYFGGHLLGGGYTF
TGTGCCAGCAGTTATTTCGGGGGACACTTGCTAGGCGGTGGCTACACCTTC
>15|TRBJ2-1|TRBD2|TRBV9|.
CASSVAGGAWNEQFF
TGTGCCAGCAGCGTAGCGGGGGGGGCCTGGAATGAGCAGTTCTTC
>13|TRBJ1-1|.|TRBV7-9|.
CASSLSLNTEAFF
TGTGCCAGCAGCTTGTCGCTGAACACTGAAGCTTTCTTT
>16|TRBJ2-1|TRBD2|TRBV11-1|once
CASSPAGGLFINEQFF
TGTGCCAGCAGTCCAGCGGGGGGGCTATTCATCAATGAGCAGTTCTTC
>15|TRBJ2-7|.|TRBV19|once
CASSILPGEAYEQYF
TGTGCCAGTAGTATACTCCCAGGGGAGGCCTACGAGCAGTACTTC
>14|TRBJ1-1|.|TRBV11-2|.
CASSPRRANTEAFF
TGTGCCAGCAGCCCTCGCAGAGCGAACACTGAAGCTTTCTTT
>14|TRBJ2-1|.|TRBV7-2|.
CASSLGGNYNEQFF
TGTGCCAGCAGCTTAGGTGGGAACTACAATGAGCAGTTCTTC
>18|TRBJ2-3|.|TRBV9|.
CASSGQWGGRSSTDTQYF
TGTGCCAGCAGCGGCCAATGGGGGGGGCGCTCTAGCACAGATACGCAGTATTTT
>14|TRBJ2-3|.|TRBV30|.
CAWSDWGRTDTQYF
TGTGCCTGGAGTGACTGGGGCCGGACAGATACGCAGTATTTT
>11|TRBJ2-3|.|TRBV30|.
CAWVNRDTQYF
TGTGCCTGGGTGAACAGAGATACGCAGTATTTT
>12|TRBJ2-7|TRBD1|TRBV2|.
CASSRQGDEQYF
TGTGCCAGCAGTAGACAGGGGGACGAGCAGTACTTC
>10|TRBJ2-5|TRBD1|TRBV20-1|.
CSARTGATYF
TGCAGTGCTAGAACAGGGGCGACGTACTTC
>12|TRBJ2-7|.|TRBV12-5|.
CATQSALYEQYF
TGTGCTACGCAGTCCGCCTTGTACGAGCAGTACTTC